This T cell receptor beta chain was documented in a study of cytomegalovirus exposure and HLA in healthy donors. Study as a whole: Out of fewer than 500 genotyped donors, less than 90% belonged to the Caucasian-associated ancestry cluster.

Germline V lookup: CDR1 LGHNA, CDR2 YSLEER. V trimming: 8 bases; J trimming: 9 bases; junction bases outside the gene matches: 9. The length of the CDR3 is 13 residues. Primers for the PCR totalled 60 Vbeta and 13 Jbeta. Only in-frame clones appear in the TCRdb table, and some are missing; sequencing was by immunoSEQ multiplex PCR. The sample includes under 200,000 clones, about 77% of them seen just once. What was sequenced was PBMCs. V and J are TRBV4-3 and TRBJ2-4; 8 nucleotides agree with TRBD1. This TCR was sampled from a woman in her 50s in good health and CMV-seronegative. This chain's CDR3 is CASGPRQGAIQYF. CDR3 bases: TGCGCCAGCGGCCCCCGGCAGGGGGCCATTCAGTACTTC.